The 19 T cell receptor beta chains reported below all come from one sample, sequenced in a study of glioma-infiltrating T cells. The iRepertoire nested amplicon-rescue multiplex PCR amplified TCR alpha and beta CDR3s from RNA. MiXCR, applied by TCRdb to the multiplex PCR reads, yields one record per CDR3 protein. The sample lists 300,000 to 400,000 distinct CDR3 sequences, roughly two fifths occurring once. The sample consisted of glioma tissue, nonneoplastic brain tissue, or PBMCs (not recorded which). The receptors here all came from a human donor with low-grade glioma or glioblastoma, undergoing nonglioma brain surgery, or in good health (not recorded which).

CDR3 loop: CASSVQGATSYGYTF. CDR3 nucleotides: TGTGCCAGCAGCGTACAGGGGGCGACGAGCTATGGCTACACCTTC. The chain recombines TRBV7-2 with TRBJ1-2; 9 nucleotides match TRBD1. Trimming at V came to 5 bases and at J to 4 bases, leaving 8 bases not matched to a gene. The length of the CDR3 is 15 residues. Per the germline V gene, CDR1 is SGHTA and CDR2 is FQGNSA.

The chain joins TRBV7-9 to TRBJ2-3, with 7 bases identical to TRBD2. Germline V gene sequence: CDR1 SEHNR, CDR2 FQNEAQ (reference sequence). The ends lost 2 bases at V and 2 bases at J; junction bases unmatched: 7. This CDR3 spans 16 amino acids. The CDR3 DNA is TGTGCCAGCAGCTTAAGGCTAGCGGCCTTCACAGATACGCAGTATTTT. It specifies CASSLRLAAFTDTQYF.

This clonotype was counted ten times or more. The V call is TRBV25-1, the J call TRBJ1-1; 10 bases are a match to TRBD1. Germline lookup yields CDR1 MGHDK and CDR2 SYGVNS. The CDR3 consists of 15 residues. V lost 4 bases and J lost 1; bases outside the gene matches: 3. The CDR3 DNA reads TGTGCCAGCAGTGGACAGGGGGCCCGGAACACTGAAGCTTTCTTT. This translates into CASSGQGARNTEAFF.

In this sample, this clonotype turned up many times. This chain joins TRBV27 and TRBJ2-1, with D possibly being TRBD1 or TRBD2 (5 bases each). Trimming removed 3 bases from V and 5 bases from J, with 8 bases in between. The germline V gene has CDR1 MNHEY and CDR2 SMNVEV (reference sequence). This CDR3 has 13 residues. CDR3 DNA: TGTGCCAGCAGTTTGGGGGTTCACAATGAGCAGTTCTTC. It translates to CASSLGVHNEQFF.

This clonotype was observed a few times. V usage is TRBV15 and J usage is TRBJ2-2; possible D gene TRBD1, 6 bases. V dropped 8 bases and J dropped 1 base, with 11 bases sitting between them. Germline CDR1 is LNHNV and CDR2 is YYDKDF (reference sequence). The CDR3 consists of 14 residues. The CDR3 DNA is TGTGCCACCCAGGGACACCTGAACACCGGGGAGCTGTTTTTT. The encoded protein is CATQGHLNTGELFF.

This clonotype was observed a handful of times. This may stem from a read error, because a much larger clone lies one nucleotide away. The chain carries TRBV6-2 or TRBV6-3 and TRBJ2-1; perhaps TRBD2 as D (5 bases). The CDR3 extends over 12 amino acids. Germline lookup yields CDR1 MNHEY and CDR2 SVGEGT. The CDR3 DNA sequence: TGTGCCAGCAGTTACCCGAAACGGGGAACCACCTTC. Translation gives CASSYPKRGTTF.

The table lists this clonotype with a few counts. The chain employs TRBV15 and TRBJ2-3, with 7 bases lining up with TRBD2. J gave up 0 bases and V 8 bases, and 8 bases lay outside the gene matches. This CDR3 has 15 amino acids. The germline V gene has CDR1 LNHNV and CDR2 YYDKDF (reference sequence). The CDR3 nucleotides are TGTGCCACCTCCGAACTAGCGTCTAGCACAGATACGCAGTATTTT. This sequence encodes CATSELASSTDTQYF.

This clonotype was seen a few times. V gene TRBV28 combines with J gene TRBJ2-7; no definite D call. CDR1 and CDR2 (germline): MDHEN, SYDVKM. CDR3 length equals 15 residues. The germline V and J ends were trimmed by 1 base and 3 bases, with 13 bases remaining between them. CDR3 DNA sequence: TGTGCCAGCAGTTTATCCCCCGGGCCCGGCTACGAGCAGTACTTC. Translating it yields CASSLSPGPGYEQYF.

This clonotype showed up just a few times. The rearrangement uses TRBV20-1 and TRBJ1-5; 9 nucleotides agree with TRBD1. Germline CDR1 and CDR2: DFQATT and SNEGSKA (reference sequence). This CDR3 is built from 14 residues. V trimming: 3 bases; J trimming: 5 bases; junction bases outside the gene matches: 5. The DNA of the CDR3 is TGCAGTGCTAGTCTGGGACAGGGATATCAGCCCCAGCATTTT. Its protein product is CSASLGQGYQPQHF.

This clonotype was recorded at least ten times. V is TRBV27 and J is TRBJ2-2; D not resolved. The V gene lost 10 bases and the J gene lost 1 base, with 13 bases spanning the gap. In germline, CDR1 is MNHEY, CDR2 SMNVEV (reference sequence). The CDR3 spans 14 residues. The CDR3 sequence is CATSPAWNTGELFF. In DNA form, the CDR3 reads TGTGCCACTTCCCCAGCTTGGAACACCGGGGAGCTGTTTTTT.

This clonotype was counted at least ten times. V gene TRBV6-1 combines with J gene TRBJ2-2, with no clear D. Germline CDR1 MNHNS, CDR2 SASEGT. V lost 7 bases and J lost 4, with 10 bases in between. This CDR3 is built from 13 residues. The chain's CDR3 is CASTAQGTGELFF. The CDR3 DNA reads TGTGCCAGCACCGCCCAAGGCACCGGGGAGCTGTTTTTT.

To note about this clonotype: Since a much larger clone is just one base distant, this may be a read error. The chain links TRBV27 to TRBJ2-5; tentative D call: TRBD2 (5 bases). Germline V gene data show CDR1 as MNHEY and CDR2 as SMNVEV (reference sequence). Trimming shortened V by 11 bases and J by 5 bases, and 18 bases separated the two germline ends. This CDR3 spans 13 amino acids. CDR3 sequence reads: CACAKDLRETQYF. The CDR3 DNA reads as TGTGCCTGCGCAAAGGACTTGCGGGAGACCCAGTACTTC.

The J gene is TRBJ1-1, the V gene TRBV6-1; no clear D gene. The CDR3 has 14 residues. Germline V CDR1 and CDR2: MNHNS, SASEGT. Trimming removed 5 bases from V and 4 bases from J, with 14 bases in between. The CDR3 is CASSPVGGSTEAFF. The CDR3, as DNA: TGTGCCAGCAGTCCGGTAGGCGGGTCCACTGAAGCTTTCTTT.

The gene calls are TRBV6-1 and TRBJ2-7; perhaps D is TRBD1 or TRBD2 (6 bases each). The CDR3 length is 15 residues. In germline, CDR1 is MNHNS, CDR2 SASEGT. V was shortened by 3 bases and J by 3 bases, with 15 bases between the two germline ends. CDR3 DNA sequence: TGTGCCAGCAGTGAGGGGGGCCCGACCATCTACGAGCAGTACTTC. Its translation: CASSEGGPTIYEQYF.

The chain is built from TRBV6-6 and TRBJ1-2; the D is unclear. The CDR3 runs to 15 residues. Trimming pared 6 bases from V and 4 bases from J, leaving 18 bases between. The germline gives CDR1 MNHNY, CDR2 SVGAGI (reference sequence). CDR3 sequence reads: CASSQTPPELYGYTF. The CDR3, as DNA: TGTGCCAGCAGCCAGACCCCCCCGGAGCTCTATGGCTACACCTTC.

This clonotype was found many times. This chain joins TRBV4-2 and TRBJ2-3; 7 bases agree with TRBD2. Trimming at V came to 3 bases and at J to 1 base, leaving 7 bases not matched to a gene. The germline V gene encodes CDR1 LGHNA and CDR2 YNFKEQ. The CDR3 is made up of 16 amino acids. CDR3 coding DNA: TGTGCCAGCAGCCAGGGCGGGAGCGCACGCACAGATACGCAGTATTTT. Protein: CASSQGGSARTDTQYF.

Concerning this clonotype itself: A junction boundary mismatches the germline segment, possibly from a read error. V gene TRBV28 combines with J gene TRBJ2-7, with a weak D call TRBD2 (6 bases). The CDR3 length is 15 residues. From germline, CDR1 is MDHEN and CDR2 SYDVKM. The CDR3 here is CASTPGGAETYQQYF. Written as DNA, the CDR3 is TGTGCCAGCACCCCGGGCGGGGCGGAAACCTACCAGCAGTACTTC.

This clonotype was detected only a few times. This sequence joins TRBV5-1 and TRBJ2-7; D is perhaps TRBD2 (6 bases). Germline CDR1 SGHRS, CDR2 YFSETQ. The V end was cut by 1 base, the J end by 3 bases, with 14 bases between. The CDR3 runs 15 residues. The CDR3 sequence is CASSLIAEGGYEQYF. Written as DNA, the CDR3 is TGCGCCAGCAGCTTGATAGCGGAAGGCGGCTACGAGCAGTACTTC. The entire variable domain, with the rest obtained from reference TRBV5-1 and TRBJ2-7, is as follows: KAGVTQTPRYLIKTRGQQVTLSCSPISGHRSVSWYQQTPGQGLQFLFEYFSETQRNKGNFPGRFSGRQFSNSRSEMNVSTLELGDSALYLCASSLIAEGGYEQYFGPGTRLTVT.

Comment on this clonotype: This may be a read error: a much more frequent sequence differs by one nucleotide. The rearrangement links TRBV27 to TRBJ1-1, with D tentatively TRBD1 (6 bases). This CDR3 spans 17 amino acids. Germline V lookup: CDR1 MNHEY, CDR2 SMNVEV (reference sequence). The V end lost 2 bases, the J end lost 1 base, and 17 bases lay between the germline ends. CDR3 loop: CASSLGQFRGANTEAFF. CDR3 DNA: TGTGCCAGCAGTTTAGGTCAATTCCGGGGGGCGAACACTGAAGCTTTCTTT.